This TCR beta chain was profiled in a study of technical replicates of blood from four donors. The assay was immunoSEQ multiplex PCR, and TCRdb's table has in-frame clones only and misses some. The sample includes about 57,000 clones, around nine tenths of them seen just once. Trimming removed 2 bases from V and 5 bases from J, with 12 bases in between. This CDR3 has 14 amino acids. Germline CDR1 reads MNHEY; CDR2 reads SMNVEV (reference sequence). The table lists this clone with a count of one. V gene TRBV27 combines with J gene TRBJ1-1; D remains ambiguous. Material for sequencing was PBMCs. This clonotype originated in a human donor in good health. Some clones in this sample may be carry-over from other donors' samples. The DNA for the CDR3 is TGTGCCAGCAGTTTAGTGCCCATTCGGACTGAAGCTTTCTTT. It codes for CASSLVPIRTEAFF.